The 12 T cell receptor beta chains presented below share a single source sample, sequenced in a study of blood T cell repertoires in COVID-19. Only in-frame clones appear in the TCRdb table, and some are missing; sequencing was by immunoSEQ multiplex PCR. The sample contains about 250,000 clones, approximately 85% of which appear only once. Sequencing was done on a sample of PBMCs or T cells enriched from blood (not recorded which). These TCRs come from a woman aged 30 to 39 who had recovered from COVID-19.

DNA for the CDR3: TGTGCCAGCAGCGGGGACAGGAACACCGGGGAGCTGTTTTTT. Amino acids: CASSGDRNTGELFF. V usage is TRBV11-3 and J usage is TRBJ2-2; TRBD1 agrees at 7 bases. The CDR3 is made up of 14 amino acids. Looked up from germline, CDR1 is SGHNT and CDR2 is YENEEA. The V segment lost 5 bases and the J segment 1 base; nucleotides outside the gene matches: 1.

The CDR3: CASSVRETQYF. The CDR3 region has the DNA TGTGCCAGCAGCGTCAGGGAGACCCAGTACTTC. V is TRBV12-3 or TRBV12-4 and J is TRBJ2-5; D remains unclear. The CDR3 totals 11 residues. V dropped 6 bases and J dropped 5 bases, with 7 bases sitting between them.

This clone was recorded a few times. V usage is TRBV7-2 and J usage is TRBJ1-2, with TRBD1 identical over 8 bases. The CDR3 totals 18 residues. Per the germline V gene, CDR1 is SGHTA and CDR2 is FQGNSA. V dropped 5 bases and J dropped 2; count of bases not matched to a gene: 16. The CDR3, as DNA: TGTGCCAGCAGCCCTAACAAGTTAGGGACAGGAAAAAACTATGGCTACACCTTC. Translated: CASSPNKLGTGKNYGYTF.

The V and J genes are TRBV4-2 and TRBJ2-2; D is perhaps TRBD2 (5 bases). Germline V gives CDR1 LGHNA, CDR2 YNFKEQ. Trimming took off 0 bases at V and 6 bases at J, with 11 bases between the two ends. CDR3 length: 15 residues. CDR3 in amino acids: CASSQDASPSGELFF. The CDR3 nucleotides are TGTGCCAGCAGCCAAGATGCTAGCCCCTCCGGGGAGCTGTTTTTT.

Concerning this clone: Other DNA sequences from this sample encode an identical CDR3 as well. The genes are TRBV5-6 and TRBJ2-7; TRBD1 might be the D (6 bases). Germline CDR1 and CDR2: SGHDT and YYEEEE. The CDR3 spans 13 residues. V lost 4 bases to trimming and J lost 3 bases, with 11 bases between them. Written as DNA, the CDR3 is TGTGCCAGCAGCCCTCTGACAGGCTACGAGCAGTACTTC. Translation gives CASSPLTGYEQYF.

The chain employs TRBV18 and TRBJ2-7; D perhaps matches TRBD2 (5 bases). CDR1 KGHSH and CDR2 LQKENI come from the germline V gene. V was clipped by 2 bases and J by 2 bases, with 10 bases between them. The CDR3 is 14 residues long. The CDR3 protein is CASSPGLSTYEQYF. CDR3 nucleotides: TGTGCCAGCTCACCAGGACTGAGTACCTACGAGCAGTACTTC.

The chain carries TRBV5-6 and TRBJ2-7, with 12 nucleotides matching TRBD2. Trimming removed 0 bases from V and 4 bases from J; junction bases left unmatched: 8. The CDR3 consists of 17 residues. Germline V gene lookup returns CDR1 SGHDT and CDR2 YYEEEE. DNA of the CDR3: TGTGCCAGCAGCTTGGCTGGGCGACTAGCGGGAGTGTACGAGCAGTACTTC. Its protein product is CASSLAGRLAGVYEQYF. Together with reference TRBV5-6 and TRBJ2-7, the CDR3 gives the full variable domain: DAGVTQSPTHLIKTRGQQVTLRCSPKSGHDTVSWYQQALGQGPQFIFQYYEEEERQRGNFPDRFSGHQFPNYSSELNVNALLLGDSALYLCASSLAGRLAGVYEQYFGPGTRLTVT.

The CDR3 loop is CASSVVSNEQFF. Here the CDR3 DNA reads TGTGCCAGCAGCGTAGTTAGCAATGAGCAGTTCTTC. The chain couples TRBV9 to TRBJ2-1, with D unresolved. V was trimmed by 0 bases and J by 6 bases, leaving 4 bases between them. In germline, CDR1 is SGDLS, CDR2 YYNGEE. The CDR3 loop spans 12 amino acids.

The J gene is TRBJ2-3, the V gene TRBV4-1; TRBD2 matches 7 bases. CDR1 is MGHRA, CDR2 YSYEKL, per germline. The CDR3 is made up of 16 amino acids. The V and J ends lost 4 bases and 1 base, in that order; junction bases with no gene match: 8. As DNA, the CDR3 is TGCGCCAGCAGCCCGACTAGCCTTACGCGCACAGATACGCAGTATTTT. Amino acid sequence: CASSPTSLTRTDTQYF.

This clone appeared once. The gene calls are TRBV30 and TRBJ1-4, with TRBD1 identical over 8 bases. Germline lookup yields CDR1 GTSNPN and CDR2 SVGIG (reference sequence). V dropped 3 bases and J dropped 3; count of bases not matched to a gene: 15. The CDR3 totals 18 residues. This CDR3 is CAWRRIEFKGQANEKLFF. The CDR3 nucleotides read TGTGCCTGGAGACGTATAGAGTTCAAGGGACAGGCTAATGAAAAACTGTTTTTT.

The rearrangement uses TRBV11-2 and TRBJ2-2; a possible D gene is TRBD1 (6 bases). The CDR3 is made up of 16 amino acids. The germline CDR1 and CDR2 sequences are SGHAT and FQNNGV. V dropped 1 base and J dropped 7 bases, with 16 bases sitting between them. The CDR3 DNA reads as TGTGCCAGCAGCTTAGTGGGCAGGGGATCCCGCGGGGAGCTGTTTTTT. This translates into CASSLVGRGSRGELFF.

CDR3 sequence reads: CASSPRDRALGTEAFF. DNA for the CDR3: TGTGCCAGCAGCCCCCGGGACAGGGCGTTGGGCACTGAAGCTTTCTTT. The rearrangement links TRBV7-8 to TRBJ1-1; 9 nucleotides align to TRBD1. Germline V gene data show CDR1 as SGHVS and CDR2 as FQNEAQ. Germline trimming cut 5 bases from V and 4 bases from J; bases unmatched to any gene: 11. The CDR3 spans 16 residues.